This TCR beta chain originates from a study of T cells in localized non-small cell lung cancer. General observations from the study: Within adjacent lung there appeared a median around 57 of the top 100 tumor clones. Uninvolved neighboring lung showed the greatest T cell clonality, exceeding tumor. Only one tumor region went through sequencing, so heterogeneity may still be there.

TCRdb keeps only in-frame clones here, not all; method: immunoSEQ multiplex PCR. The sample has over 20,000 clones, around nine tenths seen once; the top ten hold 2.7%. V was shortened by 4 bases and J by 2 bases, with 9 bases between the two germline ends. Germline CDR1 is MDHEN and CDR2 is SYDVKM. The CDR3 runs 14 residues. To note about this clone: The antigen is undetermined.

The TCR was taken from a woman aged 35 to 70 with stage I lung adenocarcinoma. The source was peripheral blood, collected before any cancer treatment. The chain couples TRBV28 to TRBJ1-5; D is uncertain. CDR3 bases: TGTGCCAGCAGTTCGGGTGCGGGCAATCAGCCCCAGCATTTT. Its translation is CASSSGAGNQPQHF. Drawing the rest from reference TRBV28 and TRBJ1-5, the complete variable domain is DVKVTQSSRYLVKRTGEKVFLECVQDMDHENMFWYRQDPGLGLRLIYFSYDVKMKEKGDIPEGYSVSREKKERFSLILESASTNQTSMYLCASSSGAGNQPQHFGDGTRLSIL.